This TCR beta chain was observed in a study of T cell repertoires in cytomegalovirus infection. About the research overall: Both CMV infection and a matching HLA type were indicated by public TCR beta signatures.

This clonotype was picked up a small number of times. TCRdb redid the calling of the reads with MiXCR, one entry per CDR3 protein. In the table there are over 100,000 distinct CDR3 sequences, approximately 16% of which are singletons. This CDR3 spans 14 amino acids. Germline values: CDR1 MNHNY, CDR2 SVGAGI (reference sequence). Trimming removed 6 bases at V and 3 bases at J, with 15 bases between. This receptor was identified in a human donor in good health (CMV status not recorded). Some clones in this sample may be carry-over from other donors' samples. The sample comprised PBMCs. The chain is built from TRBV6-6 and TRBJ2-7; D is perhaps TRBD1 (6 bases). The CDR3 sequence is CASSYHQGNYEQYF. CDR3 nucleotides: TGTGCCAGCAGCTATCATCAGGGGAACTACGAGCAGTACTTC.